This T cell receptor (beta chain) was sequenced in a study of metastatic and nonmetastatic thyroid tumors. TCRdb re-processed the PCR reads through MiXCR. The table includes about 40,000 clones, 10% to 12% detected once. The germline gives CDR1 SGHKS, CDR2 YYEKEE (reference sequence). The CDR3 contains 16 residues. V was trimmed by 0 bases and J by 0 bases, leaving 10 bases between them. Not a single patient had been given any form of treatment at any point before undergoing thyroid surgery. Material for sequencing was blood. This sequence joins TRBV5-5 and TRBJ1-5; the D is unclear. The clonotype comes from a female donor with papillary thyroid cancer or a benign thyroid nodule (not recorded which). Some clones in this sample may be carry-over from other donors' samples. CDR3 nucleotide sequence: TGTGCCAGCAGCTTGGCGGCAGCTGATAGCAATCAGCCCCAGCATTTT. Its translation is CASSLAAADSNQPQHF.